A single T cell receptor beta chain is shown here with its context. Germline V gene lookup returns CDR1 SGHRS and CDR2 YFSETQ. V lost 4 bases and J lost 2; bases outside the gene matches: 5. The CDR3 contains 14 residues. The data derive from a study of T cell changes during pregnancy in multiple sclerosis. Sequenced by immunoSEQ multiplex PCR; TCRdb stores in-frame clones only, minus some. Of 50,000 or so clones listed, about 90% are singletons. The sample was CD4+ T cells from peripheral blood mononuclear cells, taken after pregnancy. V and J are TRBV5-1 and TRBJ2-7; TRBD1 matches 8 bases. The TCR was taken from a female donor in good health, enrolled as a control in a pregnancy study. CDR3 loop: CASSPQTGAYEQYF. In DNA form, the CDR3 reads TGCGCCAGCAGCCCACAGACAGGGGCCTACGAGCAGTACTTC.